The 8 T cell receptor beta chains presented below share a single source sample, sequenced in a study of cytomegalovirus exposure and HLA in healthy donors. Primers included in the PCR were 60 Vbeta and 13 Jbeta primers. The repertoire was sequenced with immunoSEQ multiplex PCR; TCRdb's copy has only in-frame clones and lacks some. The sample table sets out some 150,000 clones. The sequenced sample consisted of PBMCs. The source is a woman aged 18-30 years in good health and CMV-seronegative.

The chain employs TRBV30 and TRBJ2-1; 11 bases agree with TRBD2. The CDR3 is 16 residues long. Germline V gene data show CDR1 as GTSNPN and CDR2 as SVGIG (reference sequence). V shed 3 bases and J 4 bases; nucleotides not matched to a gene: 8. CDR3 region: CAWRAWPSGRYNEQFF. The CDR3 nucleotides are TGTGCCTGGAGAGCCTGGCCTAGCGGGAGGTACAATGAGCAGTTCTTC.

The genes are TRBV5-3 and TRBJ2-7, with TRBD1 identical over 7 bases. TRBV5-3 is designated an ORF whose function remains uncertain. CDR3 length equals 13 residues. V trimming: 3 bases; J trimming: 5 bases; junction bases outside the gene matches: 5. The CDR3 is CARSSRDRDEQYF. The CDR3 coding sequence is TGTGCCAGAAGCTCCCGGGACAGAGACGAGCAGTACTTC.

This rearrangement joins TRBV7-9 to TRBJ2-1; D is ambiguous. CDR1 SEHNR and CDR2 FQNEAQ come from the germline V gene (reference sequence). Trimming left V 4 bases short and J 13 bases short, with 11 bases between. The CDR3 covers 11 residues. CDR3 sequence: CASSYLQTQFF. The CDR3 DNA is TGTGCCAGCAGCTACCTTCAAACTCAGTTCTTC.

V is TRBV6-6 and J is TRBJ1-2, with a tentative D call TRBD1 (5 bases). V lost 1 base to trimming and J lost 8 bases, with 11 bases between them. This CDR3 spans 13 amino acids. Germline V gene data show CDR1 as MNHNY and CDR2 as SVGAGI (reference sequence). The CDR3 protein is CASSYFREEGYTF. The CDR3 DNA reads TGTGCCAGCAGTTACTTCAGGGAAGAGGGCTACACCTTC.

The chain has TRBV11-3 and TRBJ2-5; a possible D gene is TRBD1 (6 bases). V shed 0 bases and J shed 5 bases, with 7 bases lying between them. CDR3 length: 13 amino acids. Germline V gene lookup returns CDR1 SGHNT and CDR2 YENEEA. This CDR3 reads CASSLETGETQYF. In DNA form, the CDR3 reads TGTGCCAGCAGCTTAGAAACAGGGGAGACCCAGTACTTC.

The rearrangement links TRBV13 to TRBJ2-3; 10 bases fit TRBD2. The junction had 1 base not matched to a gene; V was cut back by 3 bases and J by 1 base. CDR3 length: 15 residues. Looked up from germline, CDR1 is PRHDT and CDR2 is FYEKMQ (reference sequence). CDR3 DNA sequence: TGTGCCAGCAGCTTTGGGACTAGCGGCACAGATACGCAGTATTTT. Encoded protein: CASSFGTSGTDTQYF.

V gene TRBV9 combines with J gene TRBJ1-1; no firm D call. The CDR3 covers 14 residues. The V gene's germline CDR1 is SGDLS and CDR2 YYNGEE. Trimming removed 0 bases at V and 5 bases at J, with 11 bases between. This chain's CDR3 is CASSVASTGTEAFF. In DNA form, the CDR3 reads TGTGCCAGCAGCGTAGCATCTACGGGAACTGAAGCTTTCTTT.

This chain connects TRBV18 to TRBJ1-3; D remains ambiguous. CDR3 length equals 16 residues. Trimming removed 3 bases from V and 1 base from J, with 13 bases in between. The germline V gene encodes CDR1 KGHSH and CDR2 LQKENI. The chain's CDR3 is CASSPVPEGSGNTIYF. CDR3 DNA sequence: TGTGCCAGCTCACCGGTACCGGAGGGTTCTGGAAACACCATATATTTT.